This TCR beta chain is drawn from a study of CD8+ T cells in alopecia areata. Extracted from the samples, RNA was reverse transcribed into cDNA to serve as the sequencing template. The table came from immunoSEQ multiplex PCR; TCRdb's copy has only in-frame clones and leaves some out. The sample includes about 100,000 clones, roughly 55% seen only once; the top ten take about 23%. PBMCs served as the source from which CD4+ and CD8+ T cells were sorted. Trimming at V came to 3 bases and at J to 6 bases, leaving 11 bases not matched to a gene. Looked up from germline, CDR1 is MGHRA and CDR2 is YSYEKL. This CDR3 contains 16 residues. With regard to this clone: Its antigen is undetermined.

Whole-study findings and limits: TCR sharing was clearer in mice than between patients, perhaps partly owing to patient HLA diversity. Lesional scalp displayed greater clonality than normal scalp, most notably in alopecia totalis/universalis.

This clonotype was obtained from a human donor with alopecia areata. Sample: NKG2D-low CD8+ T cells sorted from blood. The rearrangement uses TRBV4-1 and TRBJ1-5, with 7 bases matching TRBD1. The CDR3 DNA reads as TGCGCCAGCAGCCAGTATTCGACAGGGTCAGGTCAGCCCCAGCATTTT. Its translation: CASSQYSTGSGQPQHF.